These 10 T cell receptor beta chains were sequenced from one sample in a study of T cells in Graves' hyperthyroidism and ophthalmopathy. It was RNA transcripts that yielded the amplified TCR beta CDR3 regions. An initial round of RT-PCR targeting the TCR CDR3 relied on the HTBI primer set. TCRdb processed the multiplex PCR reads anew with MiXCR; each CDR3 protein has one entry. The sample contains over 700,000 distinct CDR3 sequences, over 35% of which appear only once. What was sequenced was blood. These receptors were collected from a woman aged 40 to 50 with Graves' hyperthyroidism.

This clonotype was seen only a few times. This chain uses TRBV28 with TRBJ2-2, with TRBD2 matching 7 bases. From germline, CDR1 is MDHEN and CDR2 SYDVKM. J lost 1 base, V lost 6 bases, and 5 bases had no gene match. The CDR3 is made up of 15 amino acids. The CDR3 nucleotides are TGTGCCAGCAGGCCCGGGACTATGAACACCGGGGAGCTGTTTTTT. Protein: CASRPGTMNTGELFF.

The V and J genes are TRBV29-1 and TRBJ2-7, with 9 bases that match TRBD1. With 3 bases clipped from V and 2 bases from J, the junction kept 5 bases outside the gene matches. The CDR3 is made up of 14 amino acids. Germline CDR1 reads SQVTM; CDR2 reads ANQGSEA. The CDR3 region has the DNA TGCAGCGTTGACACCGGGACAGGGCCCTACGAGCAGTACTTC. The encoded protein is CSVDTGTGPYEQYF.

Regarding this clonotype: A much larger clone lies one base from this, so it may be a read error. V usage is TRBV7-9 and J usage is TRBJ2-7, with TRBD2 identical over 12 bases. Germline trimming cut 5 bases from V and 5 bases from J; bases unmatched to any gene: 7. Germline assignment: CDR1 SEHNR and CDR2 FQNEAQ (reference sequence). The CDR3 spans 15 residues. Here the CDR3 reads CASSPRTSGIDEQYF. CDR3 coding DNA: TGTGCCAGCAGCCCGAGGACTAGCGGGATCGACGAGCAGTACTTC.

The chain recombines TRBV19 with TRBJ1-2; a possible D gene is TRBD1 (6 bases). CDR1 LNHDA and CDR2 SQIVND come from the germline V gene (reference sequence). V shed 5 bases and J shed 4 bases, with 20 bases lying between them. This CDR3 is 16 amino acids long. The CDR3 nucleotides are TGTGCCAGTAGTCCCCGCAGGGGATATCGGAGCTATGGCTACACCTTC. This gives the protein CASSPRRGYRSYGYTF.

This sequence joins TRBV7-2 and TRBJ2-7, with 9 bases that match TRBD1. The DNA matches TRBJ2-1 better at its end, which makes the J call doubtful. This CDR3 is 15 amino acids long. Germline assignment: CDR1 SGHTA and CDR2 FQGNSA. CDR3 sequence: CASSSQGAQRSEQFF. In DNA, the CDR3 is TGTGCCAGCAGCTCACAGGGGGCGCAACGGAGTGAGCAGTTCTTC.

V and J are TRBV29-1 and TRBJ2-7; tentative D call: TRBD1 (5 bases). V dropped 5 bases and J dropped 2 bases, with 10 bases sitting between them. Germline V CDR1 and CDR2: SQVTM, ANQGSEA. The length of the CDR3 is 12 residues. CDR3 region: CSVLTETYEQYF. The DNA for the CDR3 is TGCAGCGTTTTGACAGAAACCTACGAGCAGTACTTC.

In the case of this clonotype: This may arise from a read error, as a much more abundant clone is one base away. This rearrangement joins TRBV19 to TRBJ1-6, with 8 bases identical to TRBD1. The CDR3 sequence is 16 residues long. CDR1 and CDR2 (germline): LNHDA, SQIVND (reference sequence). Trimming at V came to 8 bases and at J to 8 bases, leaving 14 bases not matched to a gene. The CDR3 DNA follows: TGTGCCAGTGCCCCCTCCCGGGACAGGATGGATTCACCCCTCCACTTT. It codes for CASAPSRDRMDSPLHF.

V is TRBV19 and J is TRBJ2-3; D is unresolved. V dropped 3 bases and J dropped 0 bases, with 7 bases sitting between them. CDR1 and CDR2 from the germline V gene are LNHDA and SQIVND (reference sequence). The CDR3 runs to 14 residues. The CDR3 sequence is CASSMDGSTDTQYF. Written as DNA, the CDR3 is TGTGCCAGTAGTATGGACGGAAGCACAGATACGCAGTATTTT.

This clonotype was recorded once. This clone may be a read error of a much larger clone one base away. The rearrangement uses TRBV12-3 or TRBV12-4 and TRBJ1-2, with D perhaps matching TRBD1 (5 bases). The CDR3 runs to 14 residues. CDR3 sequence reads: CASSPPGTTKGYIF. The DNA for the CDR3 is TGTGCCAGCAGCCCGCCCGGGACCACAAAGGGCTACATCTTC.

The chain combines TRBV10-3 with TRBJ2-5; D might be TRBD2 (5 bases). The V gene lost 0 bases and the J gene lost 3 bases, with 8 bases spanning the gap. The CDR3 extends over 14 amino acids. Germline assignment: CDR1 ENHRY and CDR2 SYGVKD. The CDR3 sequence is CAISESGIEETQYF. CDR3 bases: TGTGCCATCAGTGAGTCCGGGATCGAAGAGACCCAGTACTTC.